This T cell receptor beta chain came from a study of CD8 T cells in ankylosing spondylitis. The authors made TCR beta libraries by quantitative 5'-RACE with molecular barcodes. Using its own MiXCR run on the 5' RACE reads, TCRdb lists one record per CDR3 protein. The sample lists about 800,000 distinct CDR3 sequences, about 10% occurring once. Study results and limitations: Disease-linked clones were CD8+ and relatively rare in peripheral blood. In reactive arthritis synovial fluid and blood, some motif variants had been reported before. Blood from ankylosing spondylitis patients appeared to carry a characteristic roughly eight-variant TCR beta motif. Within matched ankylosing spondylitis synovial fluid, disease-linked clones were reportedly significantly enriched.

This clonotype was counted a few times. Its antigen is still unknown. The CDR3 contains 15 residues. Germline V gives CDR1 MNHEY, CDR2 SVGEGT. The V end was cut by 4 bases, the J end by 3 bases, with 14 bases between. Sequenced sample: blood, either unsorted or a sorted T cell fraction (not recorded which). This TCR was sampled from a male donor with ankylosing spondylitis. This rearrangement joins TRBV6-2 or TRBV6-3 to TRBJ2-3; D tentatively reads TRBD1 or TRBD2 (5 bases each). Here the CDR3 reads CASSSGRPGTDTQYF. The CDR3 DNA sequence: TGTGCCAGCAGTTCGGGACGGCCGGGAACAGATACGCAGTATTTT.